A single sample is the source of the 3 T cell receptor beta chains below, sequenced in a study of naive and memory T cell subsets (dated by TCRdb to 2016 to 2017). The research as a whole found: A few larger clonotypes were found in naive repertoires, especially CD8, and these larger clonotypes were possibly memory cells re-expressing CD45RA.

For these TCRs, the target antigens are not known. Library preparation used UMI-ligation and nested PCR. The reads were generated on an Illumina MiSeq. The beta constant-region primer was an equimolar mix of two oligonucleotides covering both TRBC1 and TRBC2. The ligated cDNA went through four rounds of PCR with nested alpha and beta constant-region primers together with the SP2 primer. TCRdb ran its own pipeline on the public reads, namely fastp trimming at Q25 and MiXCR clone calling, and kept in-frame beta chains. Every entry covers one CDR3 protein and lists the most common genes and DNA from its rows. The sample includes more than 95,000 distinct CDR3 sequences, with about 14% observed a single time. The ten largest clones represent 2.5% to 3.5% of the sample. The sample was naive CD8+ T cells from blood. Explained via the paper, the cell subset or site label denotes: naive T cells, CD45RA high CD27+. Receptors were obtained from a human donor in good health.

In its sample, this clonotype was seen many times. The genes are TRBV10-3 and TRBJ2-3, with D unresolved. Trimming cost V 0 bases and J 9 bases, with 4 bases left between them. Looked up from germline, CDR1 is ENHRY and CDR2 is SYGVKD. This CDR3 comprises 11 residues. CDR3 protein: CAISESVTQYF. The DNA of the CDR3 is TGTGCCATCAGTGAGTCAGTAACGCAGTATTTT.

The chain carries TRBV4-3 and TRBJ2-7; TRBD1 matches 9 bases. Trimming at V came to 1 base and at J to 6 bases, leaving 7 bases not matched to a gene. Germline V gives CDR1 LGHNA, CDR2 YSLEER. The CDR3 extends over 15 amino acids. DNA of the CDR3: TGCGCCAGCAGCCAAGTGTACAGGGGGCGGTTCGAGCAGTACTTC. This encodes CASSQVYRGRFEQYF.

This clonotype was picked up a small number of times. The rearrangement uses TRBV12-3 or TRBV12-4 and TRBJ2-5, with 8 bases fitting TRBD2. CDR3 length: 13 amino acids. Trimming took 6 bases from V and 4 from J; bases not matched to a gene: 4. This chain's CDR3 is CASRPGTRETQYF. In DNA, the CDR3 is TGTGCCAGCAGGCCTGGGACTAGAGAGACCCAGTACTTC.